This T cell receptor beta chain was found in a study of a mutant IDH1 vaccine in newly diagnosed glioma. Study-wide background: Vaccines began 4-6 weeks after radiotherapy alone, or with temozolomide cycles.

This clone has only one observation. The antigen remains unidentified. Time point meaning: week 47, end of study. Each dose of the vaccine consisted of 300 ug of mutant IDH1 20-mer peptide, with topical imiquimod. Donor tumors were new WHO grade 3 or 4 IDH1-mutant, ATRX-lost astrocytomas. The V gene's germline CDR1 is SGHTA and CDR2 FQGNSA. The CDR3 is 16 residues long. Deletions cut 5 bases from V and 1 base from J, with 14 bases between. The data were produced by immunoSEQ multiplex PCR, yet TCRdb's version contains in-frame clones alone and is incomplete. Here the sample spans roughly 56,000 clones, roughly 76% being singletons. Findings and limits, study-wide: Approximately 95% of patients showed vaccine-induced immune responses across multiple MHC alleles.

The TCR was taken from a man in his fifties or sixties with glioma. The V and J genes are TRBV7-2 and TRBJ2-2; perhaps TRBD1 as D (6 bases). Source: PBMCs, taken from a glioma patient whose treatment included an IDH1 peptide vaccine. The CDR3 loop is CASSPGLGQNTGELFF. The CDR3 DNA sequence: TGTGCCAGCAGCCCGGGCTTGGGACAGAACACCGGGGAGCTGTTTTTT. The complete variable domain, with remaining parts taken from reference TRBV7-2 and TRBJ2-2, reads GAGVSQSPSNKVTEKGKDVELRCDPISGHTALYWYRQSLGQGLEFLIYFQGNSAPDKSGLPSDRFSAERTGGSVSTLTIQRTQQEDSAVYLCASSPGLGQNTGELFFGEGSRLTVL.